The clone carrying this T cell receptor beta chain was seen repeatedly, ten times or more. The entry originates in a study of T cells of healthy individuals. TCRdb reanalysed the 5' RACE reads using MiXCR and keeps one entry per CDR3 protein. Here the sample spans 60,000 to 75,000 distinct CDR3 sequences, about a sixth being singletons. Trimming left V 10 bases short and J 3 bases short, with 13 bases between. CDR3 length equals 12 residues. Germline loops: CDR1 ENHRY, CDR2 SYGVKD. This rearrangement joins TRBV10-3 to TRBJ2-7; D remains ambiguous. This receptor was identified in a human donor in good health. The chain's CDR3 is CATAGSLYEQYF. In DNA, the CDR3 is TGTGCCACAGCCGGGTCGCTCTACGAGCAGTACTTC.